The TCR beta chain under discussion was sequenced for a study of T cell changes during pregnancy in multiple sclerosis. V lost 5 bases to trimming and J lost 3 bases, with 12 bases between them. The CDR3 loop spans 14 amino acids. Germline values: CDR1 LNHDA, CDR2 SQIVND (reference sequence). TCRdb's copy holds only in-frame clones and misses some; the assay was immunoSEQ multiplex PCR. The repertoire has tens of thousands of clones, 94% of them found once; the top ten carry more than 0.95%. The material sequenced was peripheral blood, taken in the second trimester of pregnancy. The chain has TRBV19 and TRBJ2-3; perhaps TRBD2 as D (5 bases). The clonotype was recovered from a female donor in good health, enrolled as a control in a pregnancy study. The CDR3 loop is CASSLDSPTDTQYF. The DNA for the CDR3 is TGTGCCAGTAGTTTGGACTCCCCGACAGATACGCAGTATTTT.